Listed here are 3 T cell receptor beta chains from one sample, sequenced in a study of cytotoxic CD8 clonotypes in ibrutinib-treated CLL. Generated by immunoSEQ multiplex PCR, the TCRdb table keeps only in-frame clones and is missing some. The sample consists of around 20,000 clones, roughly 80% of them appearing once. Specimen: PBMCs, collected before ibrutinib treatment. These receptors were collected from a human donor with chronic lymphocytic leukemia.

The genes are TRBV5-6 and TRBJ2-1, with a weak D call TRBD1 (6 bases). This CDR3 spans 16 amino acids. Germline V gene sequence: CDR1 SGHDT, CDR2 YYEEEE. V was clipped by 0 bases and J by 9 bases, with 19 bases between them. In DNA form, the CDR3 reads TGTGCCAGCAGCTTGGCCTACAGGGCCGAATTGATTGAGCAGTTCTTC. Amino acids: CASSLAYRAELIEQFF. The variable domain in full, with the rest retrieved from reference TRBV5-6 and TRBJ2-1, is DAGVTQSPTHLIKTRGQQVTLRCSPKSGHDTVSWYQQALGQGPQFIFQYYEEEERQRGNFPDRFSGHQFPNYSSELNVNALLLGDSALYLCASSLAYRAELIEQFFGPGTRLTVL.

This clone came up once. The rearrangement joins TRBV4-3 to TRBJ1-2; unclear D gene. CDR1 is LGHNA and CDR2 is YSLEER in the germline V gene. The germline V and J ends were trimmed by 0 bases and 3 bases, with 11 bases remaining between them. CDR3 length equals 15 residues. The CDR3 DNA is TGCGCCAGCAGCCAAGAAGGAGGGTTTGACTATGGCTACACCTTC. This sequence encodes CASSQEGGFDYGYTF.

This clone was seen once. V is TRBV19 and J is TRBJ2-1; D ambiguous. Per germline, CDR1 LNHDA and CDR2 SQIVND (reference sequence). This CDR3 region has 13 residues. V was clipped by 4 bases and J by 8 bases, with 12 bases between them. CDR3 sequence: CASSNSFGYEQFF. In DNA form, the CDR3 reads TGTGCCAGTAGTAACTCCTTCGGATATGAGCAGTTCTTC. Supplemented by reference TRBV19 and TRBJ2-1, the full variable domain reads DGGITQSPKYLFRKEGQNVTLSCEQNLNHDAMYWYRQDPGQGLRLIYYSQIVNDFQKGDIAEGYSVSREKKESFPLTVTSAQKNPTAFYLCASSNSFGYEQFFGPGTRLTVL.